The source of this TCR beta chain is a study of cytomegalovirus exposure and HLA in healthy donors. As for the study in general: The roughly 120 validation repertoires, a later analysis reported, used the same platform as the approximately 670 repertoires from the first cohort.

Study-wide findings and caveats: High sensitivity and specificity were reportedly achieved when the classifier diagnosed cytomegalovirus status. Specific recognition of CMV antigens was confirmed in vitro for three chains (all CMV-associated).

Some clones are missing from TCRdb's copy, which holds only in-frame ones; the method was immunoSEQ multiplex PCR. The repertoire holds 120,000 to 150,000 clones, with approximately 88% as singletons. Germline lookup yields CDR1 LNHNV and CDR2 YYDKDF (reference sequence). This CDR3 region has 14 residues. V trimming: 0 bases; J trimming: 5 bases; junction bases outside the gene matches: 3. About this clone itself: The antigen is undetermined.

The specimen sequenced was PBMCs. V usage is TRBV15 and J usage is TRBJ1-2; 7 bases are shared with TRBD1. The clonotype was recovered from a young man in good health and CMV-seropositive. Written as DNA, the CDR3 is TGTGCCACCAGCAGAGAGGGCAGGGGGTATGGCTACACCTTC. It yields the protein CATSREGRGYGYTF.